This T cell receptor beta chain was observed in a study of blood T cell repertoires in COVID-19. Overall study: COVID-19 samples collected from the United States, Italy and Spain covered acute and convalescent phases. T cells, B-cell-depleted T cells, or PBMCs supplied cDNA or gDNA.

The count of this clone is one. The CDR3 is made up of 15 amino acids. The V and J ends lost 7 bases and 3 bases, in that order; junction bases with no gene match: 9. Germline lookup yields CDR1 LNHDA and CDR2 SQIVND (reference sequence). As originally analysed: Amplification of reference gene primers provided the estimated nucleated cell counts. The assay was immunoSEQ multiplex PCR, and TCRdb's table has in-frame clones only and misses some. V and J calls and clone size are given by that table; D and trimming were obtained from the DNA. The sample yields about 310,000 clones, about nine tenths seen once.

The chain recombines TRBV19 with TRBJ1-5, with TRBD1 identical over 7 bases. The sequence came from a man aged 45 to 65 with active or convalescent COVID-19. The sequencing input was peripheral blood. This CDR3 reads CASTKGQHFNQPQHF. The CDR3 nucleotides are TGTGCCAGTACCAAGGGACAGCATTTCAATCAGCCCCAGCATTTT.